The clone carrying this T cell receptor (beta chain) rates as large. Its antigen is unknown. This record belongs to a study of spatial heterogeneity in lung cancer. Study-level points and caveats: Tumoral mutation counts were tracked by counts of expanded intratumoral alpha and beta TCRs.

TCRdb reanalysed the 5' RACE reads using MiXCR and keeps one entry per CDR3 protein. The sample yields hundreds of distinct CDR3 sequences, about 25% seen once. The time point: sample taken at primary tumor resection. Germline V gene sequence: CDR1 SGHRS, CDR2 YFSETQ. CDR3 length: 17 residues. The germline V and J ends were trimmed by 2 bases and 0 bases, with 14 bases remaining between them. The receptor was derived from a male donor with early-stage non-small cell lung cancer. The input for sequencing was lung tumor tissue, taken at surgery. The V gene is TRBV5-1, the J gene TRBJ2-2; D is perhaps TRBD2 (5 bases). Here the CDR3 reads CASSFVSGNTNTGELFF. Here the CDR3 DNA reads TGCGCCAGCAGCTTCGTGTCGGGGAACACGAACACCGGGGAGCTGTTTTTT.